The next 15 T cell receptor beta chains were all read from a single sample in a study of T cell responses to AZD1222 COVID-19 vaccine. Data came from immunoSEQ multiplex PCR; TCRdb stores just in-frame clones and leaves some out. The sample holds about 110,000 clones; about 90% are singletons and the top ten take 2% to 2.5%. Sequencing used peripheral blood, obtained 28 days after the second AZD1222 dose. These receptor sequences come from an adult who received the AZD1222 COVID-19 vaccine.

This chain's CDR3 is CASSPFPRNYGYTF. In nucleotides, the CDR3 is TGTGCCAGCAGTCCATTTCCCCGGAACTATGGCTACACCTTC. The chain carries TRBV28 and TRBJ1-2, with D hard to call. Trimming pared 5 bases from V and 2 bases from J, leaving 12 bases between. CDR1 is MDHEN and CDR2 is SYDVKM in the germline V gene. The CDR3 spans 14 residues.

The V gene is TRBV7-9, the J gene TRBJ1-1; 7 bases fit TRBD1. V was pared by 5 bases and J by 0 bases, with 6 bases of the junction left unmatched. The CDR3 spans 15 residues. CDR1 and CDR2 (germline): SEHNR, FQNEAQ (reference sequence). The CDR3 here is CASSTDTGVNTEAFF. DNA of the CDR3: TGTGCCAGCAGCACGGACACAGGGGTGAACACTGAAGCTTTCTTT.

The chain couples TRBV18 to TRBJ2-1; 8 nucleotides align to TRBD2. Germline CDR1 reads KGHSH; CDR2 reads LQKENI. Trimming took 1 base from V and 13 from J; bases not matched to a gene: 6. The CDR3 loop spans 13 amino acids. This CDR3 is CASSPRAAGEQFF. In nucleotides, the CDR3 is TGTGCCAGCTCACCACGCGCAGCGGGAGAACAGTTCTTC.

The chain couples TRBV5-5 to TRBJ1-2; D remains ambiguous. The CDR3 has 18 amino acids. Trimming cost V 4 bases and J 4 bases, with 26 bases left between them. In germline, CDR1 is SGHKS, CDR2 YYEKEE (reference sequence). CDR3 in amino acids: CASSNRGEPLKGGYGYTF. CDR3 nucleotide sequence: TGTGCCAGCAGCAATCGGGGAGAACCGCTCAAGGGTGGCTATGGCTACACCTTC.

CDR3 DNA sequence: TGTGCCAGCAGCTTCTCAGGGGCCTATGGCTACACCTTC. The encoded protein is CASSFSGAYGYTF. V and J are TRBV7-3 and TRBJ1-2, with a weak D call TRBD1 (6 bases). CDR1 and CDR2 (germline): SGHTA, FQGTGA. Trimming cost V 3 bases and J 4 bases, with 9 bases left between them. This CDR3 comprises 13 residues.

The rearrangement uses TRBV11-2 and TRBJ2-1; TRBD2 agrees at 10 bases. J was trimmed by 3 bases and V by 1 base; bases with no gene match: 12. This CDR3 is 19 amino acids long. In germline, CDR1 is SGHAT, CDR2 FQNNGV. The DNA of the CDR3 is TGTGCCAGCAGCTTAGGTGTGCTAGCGGGAGTCCCCCACTACAATGAGCAGTTCTTC. This gives the protein CASSLGVLAGVPHYNEQFF.

The chain has TRBV4-1 and TRBJ2-7; 11 nucleotides line up with TRBD2. This CDR3 region has 17 residues. Germline-derived CDR1 and CDR2 are MGHRA and YSYEKL. V lost 2 bases to trimming and J lost 4 bases; unmatched junction nucleotides: 10. The CDR3 is CASSQPRRLAGLYEQYF. The DNA for the CDR3 is TGCGCCAGCAGCCAACCAAGGCGACTAGCGGGACTGTACGAGCAGTACTTC.

The chain combines TRBV28 with TRBJ1-2; 7 bases agree with TRBD1. J gave up 8 bases and V 11 bases, and 11 bases lay outside the gene matches. This CDR3 comprises 12 residues. The germline gives CDR1 MDHEN, CDR2 SYDVKM. This CDR3 is CAVTRGQGGYTF. In DNA, the CDR3 is TGTGCCGTCACGAGGGGGCAGGGCGGCTACACCTTC.

The rearrangement links TRBV19 to TRBJ1-6, with D maybe TRBD1 (5 bases). Looked up from germline, CDR1 is LNHDA and CDR2 is SQIVND (reference sequence). The V and J ends lost 5 bases and 0 bases respectively, with 11 bases between them. CDR3 length: 16 amino acids. CDR3 loop: CASSDRFGSYNSPLHF. The CDR3 nucleotides read TGTGCCAGTAGTGACAGATTCGGCTCCTATAATTCACCCCTCCACTTT.

This clone was detected once. The rearrangement links TRBV7-8 to TRBJ2-1, with D perhaps matching TRBD2 (6 bases). Per germline, CDR1 SGHVS and CDR2 FQNEAQ. V lost 4 bases and J 4 bases, leaving 17 bases between the germline ends. The CDR3 contains 16 residues. In DNA form, the CDR3 reads TGTGCCAGCAGCTCAGACGTGCAGCGGGTGTACAATGAGCAGTTCTTC. Translated: CASSSDVQRVYNEQFF.

The chain links TRBV19 to TRBJ2-7; the D gene is possibly TRBD1 (7 bases). V lost 8 bases, J lost 1 base, and 15 bases lay in between. Germline V gene sequence: CDR1 LNHDA, CDR2 SQIVND (reference sequence). The CDR3 length is 14 residues. The chain's CDR3 is CASLDREVSYEQYF. The CDR3 DNA follows: TGTGCCAGTCTTGACAGGGAGGTTTCCTACGAGCAGTACTTC.

The chain couples TRBV9 to TRBJ1-2; D gene uncertain. The length of the CDR3 is 14 residues. Germline V gives CDR1 SGDLS, CDR2 YYNGEE. With 0 bases removed from V and 0 bases from J, the gap between germline ends came to 6 bases. This chain's CDR3 is CASSVGIANYGYTF. Written as DNA, the CDR3 is TGTGCCAGCAGCGTAGGGATCGCTAACTATGGCTACACCTTC. Combining the CDR3 with reference TRBV9 and TRBJ1-2 gives the whole variable domain DSGVTQTPKHLITATGQRVTLRCSPRSGDLSVYWYQQSLDQGLQFLIQYYNGEERAKGNILERFSAQQFPDLHSELNLSSLELGDSALYFCASSVGIANYGYTFGSGTRLTVV.

The chain couples TRBV27 to TRBJ1-3; D is perhaps TRBD1 (5 bases). The CDR3 totals 15 residues. Trimming removed 6 bases at V and 4 bases at J, with 16 bases between. Germline lookup yields CDR1 MNHEY and CDR2 SMNVEV (reference sequence). CDR3 protein: CASRGWGNGGNTIYF. DNA of the CDR3: TGTGCCAGCAGGGGGTGGGGGAATGGCGGAAACACCATATATTTT.

The chain carries TRBV5-1 and TRBJ1-2; 7 positions match TRBD1. Unmatched junction bases numbered 3, after V lost 4 bases and J lost 3 bases. CDR1 is SGHRS and CDR2 is YFSETQ in the germline V gene. The CDR3 covers 13 residues. DNA for the CDR3: TGCGCCAGCAGCGCTCAGGGGGACTATGGCTACACCTTC. It encodes CASSAQGDYGYTF.

This clone was counted between two and nine times. The CDR3 nucleotides read TGCGCCAGCAGCCAAAGCGGGGCCAGGGGGGCTTTCTTT. Protein: CASSQSGARGAFF. V gene TRBV4-3 combines with J gene TRBJ1-1; 7 nucleotides match TRBD1. The germline V gene encodes CDR1 LGHNA and CDR2 YSLEER. The CDR3 is 13 residues long. J gave up 11 bases and V 2 bases, and 8 bases lay outside the gene matches.